This is a list of T cell receptor beta chains from one sample in a study of technical replicates of blood from a few donors. The protocol was immunoSEQ multiplex PCR, while the TCRdb copy is restricted to in-frame clones and leaves out a portion. The table records 65,000 to 85,000 clones, 95% to 98% of them present only once. Sequences were obtained from T cells isolated from PBMCs. Source of these receptors: a human donor in good health. Both conserved end residues are part of each CDR3. A D gene is named only where the DNA matches it firmly. A clone size is listed for some rows: how often the clone was seen (once, few, many), or a class if it is expanded.

J gene,V gene,D gene,clone size,CDR3 protein,CDR3 DNA
TRBJ2-2,TRBV7-9,TRBD1,-,CASNGGGQGPNTGELFF,TGTGCCAGCAACGGGGGGGGACAGGGGCCGAACACCGGGGAGCTGTTTTTT
TRBJ1-2,TRBV6-1,TRBD1,-,CASSSGQGLSYGYTF,TGTGCCAGCAGTTCAGGACAGGGCCTTAGCTATGGCTACACCTTC
TRBJ1-1,TRBV7-9,-,-,CASSLRVDYTEAFF,TGTGCCAGCAGCTTACGGGTAGACTACACTGAAGCTTTCTTT
TRBJ1-5,TRBV7-9,-,-,CASSQGDNQPQHF,TGTGCCAGCAGCCAAGGGGACAATCAGCCCCAGCATTTT
TRBJ2-1,TRBV5-1,-,-,CASSLVQGLGEQFF,TGCGCCAGCAGCTTGGTGCAGGGTTTGGGTGAGCAGTTCTTC
TRBJ2-3,TRBV6-6,TRBD2,-,CASSKLAATDTQYF,TGTGCCAGCAGTAAACTAGCGGCCACAGATACGCAGTATTTT
TRBJ2-3,TRBV7-4,TRBD2,-,CASSCGGTSGTLDTQYF,TGTGCCAGCAGCTGTGGGGGGACTAGCGGAACTCTAGATACGCAGTATTTT
TRBJ1-5,TRBV11-2,TRBD1,-,CASSLAGQPNQPQHF,TGTGCCAGCAGCTTAGCGGGACAGCCAAATCAGCCCCAGCATTTT
TRBJ2-1,TRBV5-4,-,-,CASSPMWESYNEQFF,TGTGCCAGCAGCCCTATGTGGGAGAGCTACAATGAGCAGTTCTTC
TRBJ2-1,TRBV7-3,-,once,CASSLIGRERYEQFF,TGTGCCAGCAGCTTAATCGGCAGGGAAAGGTATGAGCAGTTCTTC
TRBJ1-1,TRBV6-5,TRBD1,-,CASSYSTGVGTEAFF,TGTGCCAGCAGTTACTCGACAGGGGTGGGCACTGAAGCTTTCTTT
TRBJ2-7,TRBV5-1,-,-,CASSPWTGSSYEQYF,TGCGCCAGCAGCCCTTGGACGGGGAGCTCCTACGAGCAGTACTTC
TRBJ1-2,TRBV30,-,-,CAWSVGNQGSGYTF,TGTGCCTGGAGTGTGGGGAACCAGGGAAGCGGCTACACCTTC
TRBJ1-1,TRBV27,TRBD1,-,CASSFGTGVRRGAFF,TGTGCCAGCAGTTTCGGGACAGGCGTACGCCGGGGGGCTTTCTTT
TRBJ2-1,TRBV7-3,TRBD2,-,CASSLAPGGAPDNEQFF,TGTGCCAGCAGCTTAGCCCCGGGGGGGGCTCCCGACAATGAGCAGTTCTTC
TRBJ2-1,TRBV15,-,once,CATSRDRDIASYNEQFF,TGTGCCACCAGCAGAGACCGGGACATCGCGTCCTACAATGAGCAGTTCTTC